This passage covers 25 T cell receptor beta chains from one sample sequenced in a study of cytomegalovirus exposure and HLA in healthy donors. With 60 Vbeta and 13 Jbeta primers, the PCR was carried out. Libraries were prepared by immunoSEQ multiplex PCR; TCRdb keeps only in-frame clonotypes and omits some of them. The data hold around 170,000 clones, with over 60% observed a single time. Specimen: PBMCs. These receptors were taken from a girl aged 5-17 years in good health and CMV-seronegative.

The chain uses TRBV27 and TRBJ2-5; a possible D gene is TRBD1 (5 bases). V was shortened by 7 bases and J by 0 bases, with 21 bases between the two germline ends. The CDR3 has 17 amino acids. Germline-derived CDR1 and CDR2 are MNHEY and SMNVEV (reference sequence). CDR3 nucleotide sequence: TGTGCCAGCAAACCCCCAGACAGACCCTCCCACCAAGAGACCCAGTACTTC. The encoded protein is CASKPPDRPSHQETQYF.

The chain employs TRBV7-8 and TRBJ1-1, with D hard to call. CDR3 size: 15 residues. The V gene's germline CDR1 is SGHVS and CDR2 FQNEAQ. Trimming cost V 2 bases and J 0 bases, with 10 bases left between them. DNA for the CDR3: TGTGCCAGCAGCTTAAGAGAAATCATGAACACTGAAGCTTTCTTT. As protein: CASSLREIMNTEAFF.

CDR3 bases: TGTGCCACCGGACTAGCGGGGGGGCGGAGTACCGGGGAGCTGTTTTTT. The encoded protein is CATGLAGGRSTGELFF. The rearrangement joins TRBV19 to TRBJ2-2; 15 positions agree with TRBD2. The germline V gene has CDR1 LNHDA and CDR2 SQIVND (reference sequence). After removal of 10 bases from V and 5 bases from J, the junction contained 8 bases not matched to a gene. The CDR3 totals 16 residues.

The gene calls are TRBV6-1 and TRBJ1-1; the D gene is possibly TRBD1 (6 bases). Per germline, CDR1 MNHNS and CDR2 SASEGT. This CDR3 has 14 amino acids. Between the trimmed V and J ends, which lost 2 bases and 6 bases, there was a span of 13 bases. CDR3 amino acids: CASSENTGSAEAFF. The CDR3 nucleotides read TGTGCCAGCAGTGAAAATACAGGGAGCGCTGAAGCTTTCTTT.

V usage is TRBV13 and J usage is TRBJ1-6; TRBD1 aligns across 10 bases. The V gene end was trimmed by 10 bases and the J gene end by 10 bases; junction bases not matched to a gene: 10. The CDR3 length is 14 residues. The germline V gene has CDR1 PRHDT and CDR2 FYEKMQ (reference sequence). CDR3 loop: CATGRGDRGSPLHF. CDR3 DNA: TGTGCCACCGGGAGGGGGGACAGGGGCTCACCCCTCCACTTT.

This clone was observed a single time. The chain combines TRBV2 with TRBJ1-2; TRBD1 matches 7 bases. The germline gives CDR1 SNHLY, CDR2 FYNNEI. The CDR3 contains 15 residues. Trimming cost V 6 bases and J 2 bases; bases outside gene matches: 9. The CDR3 bases are TGTGCCAGCAGGGAACCGGGACAGCCAAACTATGGCTACACCTTC. The encoded protein is CASREPGQPNYGYTF.

This clone was counted a single time. The same CDR3 is also encoded by other DNA sequences in this sample. V is TRBV6-1 and J is TRBJ1-5; possible D gene TRBD1, 6 bases. The CDR3 totals 13 residues. CDR1 and CDR2 (germline): MNHNS, SASEGT. V lost 1 base and J 6 bases, leaving 7 bases between the germline ends. The CDR3 coding sequence is TGTGCCAGCAGTGAAGGCAGGGGTCAGCCCCAGCATTTT. This encodes CASSEGRGQPQHF.

V is TRBV7-9 and J is TRBJ1-1, with D possibly being TRBD1 (5 bases). V shed 1 base and J shed 7 bases, with 13 bases lying between them. Per the germline V gene, CDR1 is SEHNR and CDR2 is FQNEAQ (reference sequence). This CDR3 is 14 amino acids long. CDR3 amino acids: CASSLVGVTVEAFF. The CDR3 DNA reads TGTGCCAGCAGCTTAGTTGGAGTGACAGTTGAAGCTTTCTTT.

The chain combines TRBV10-1 with TRBJ2-3; D not certain. Per germline, CDR1 WNHNN and CDR2 SYGVQD (reference sequence). The V and J ends lost 2 bases and 10 bases respectively, with 13 bases between them. The CDR3 runs 13 residues. CDR3 sequence (DNA): TGCGCCAGCAGTGAGAGACTTGGAACGGCGCAGTATTTT. Its translation is CASSERLGTAQYF.

The chain is built from TRBV2 and TRBJ1-2, with a tentative D call TRBD1 (5 bases). CDR1 is SNHLY and CDR2 is FYNNEI in the germline V gene. The length of the CDR3 is 13 residues. Trimming pared 4 bases from V and 4 bases from J, leaving 10 bases between. The CDR3 region has the DNA TGTGCCAGCAGTGGACAGCCCGGCTATGGCTACACCTTC. It is translated as CASSGQPGYGYTF.

The V call is TRBV6-1, the J call TRBJ2-7, with a possible D match to TRBD1 (5 bases). The germline gives CDR1 MNHNS, CDR2 SASEGT. The CDR3 consists of 15 residues. V lost 6 bases and J lost 5, with 20 bases in between. The CDR3 DNA follows: TGTGCCAGCAGACCAGGGTTCTCCTCGGGCCACGAGCAGTACTTC. It codes for CASRPGFSSGHEQYF.

The V gene is TRBV13, the J gene TRBJ2-7, with 7 bases lining up with TRBD2. Per germline, CDR1 PRHDT and CDR2 FYEKMQ (reference sequence). The CDR3 is 11 residues long. V shed 4 bases and J 12 bases; nucleotides not matched to a gene: 6. The CDR3 loop is CASSSSGLRYF. The CDR3 nucleotides read TGTGCCAGCAGCTCTAGCGGATTGCGGTACTTC.

V and J are TRBV19 and TRBJ1-5; D not certain. V lost 0 bases and J 5 bases, leaving 8 bases between the germline ends. Germline values: CDR1 LNHDA, CDR2 SQIVND (reference sequence). This CDR3 is 14 amino acids long. CDR3 in amino acids: CASSIEGSYQPQHF. DNA of the CDR3: TGTGCCAGTAGTATAGAGGGGAGCTATCAGCCCCAGCATTTT.

In its sample, this clone was seen a few times. The chain combines TRBV5-4 with TRBJ1-6, with 7 bases identical to TRBD1. J was trimmed by 6 bases and V by 1 base; bases with no gene match: 7. The CDR3 is made up of 16 amino acids. The germline CDR1 and CDR2 sequences are SGHNT and YYREEE (reference sequence). The CDR3 DNA reads as TGTGCCAGCAGCTTGAATGTGGGACAGTCTAATTCACCCCTCCACTTT. It codes for CASSLNVGQSNSPLHF.

This chain uses TRBV28 with TRBJ1-4, with unresolved D. Germline V CDR1 and CDR2: MDHEN, SYDVKM. V was cut by 8 bases and J by 10 bases, with 8 bases left in between. This CDR3 has 10 amino acids. The CDR3 sequence is CASGLRKLFF. The CDR3 DNA is TGTGCCAGCGGGCTTAGAAAACTGTTTTTT. Combining the CDR3 with reference TRBV28 and TRBJ1-4 gives the whole variable domain DVKVTQSSRYLVKRTGEKVFLECVQDMDHENMFWYRQDPGLGLRLIYFSYDVKMKEKGDIPEGYSVSREKKERFSLILESASTNQTSMYLCASGLRKLFFGSGTQLSVL.

The CDR3: CASSPPGGREAFF. The CDR3 DNA reads as TGTGCCAGCTCACCACCGGGGGGGCGGGAAGCTTTCTTT. The rearrangement links TRBV18 to TRBJ1-1; possible D gene TRBD1, 6 bases. From germline, CDR1 is KGHSH and CDR2 LQKENI. Deletions cut 0 bases from V and 8 bases from J, with 10 bases between. The CDR3 length is 13 residues.

Regarding this clone: One end of the junction fails to match germline, which may point to a read error. V usage is TRBV29-1 and J usage is TRBJ2-7; 10 nucleotides agree with TRBD1. Germline V gene sequence: CDR1 SQVTM, CDR2 ANQGSEA. The CDR3 is 14 amino acids. This CDR3 reads CNVEGTGDTYEQYF. The DNA of the CDR3 is TGCAACGTTGAAGGGACAGGGGATACCTACGAGCAGTACTTC.

The chain is built from TRBV19 and TRBJ2-2, with 7 nucleotides matching TRBD1. The germline gives CDR1 LNHDA, CDR2 SQIVND (reference sequence). The J segment lost 0 bases and the V segment lost 3 bases, leaving 1 base of the junction unmatched. The CDR3 covers 15 residues. CDR3 bases: TGTGCCAGTAGTATTGGGACAGCGAACACCGGGGAGCTGTTTTTT. It specifies CASSIGTANTGELFF.

In nucleotides, the CDR3 is TGTGCCAGCAGCTCGGGGGGTGCAAGAGCAGAGACCCAGTACTTC. Its protein product is CASSSGGARAETQYF. The chain uses TRBV7-6 and TRBJ2-5; TRBD2 matches 7 bases. Germline V gene data show CDR1 as SGHVS and CDR2 as FNYEAQ. The CDR3 has 15 amino acids. V lost 4 bases and J lost 4; bases outside the gene matches: 9.

V and J are TRBV5-1 and TRBJ1-1, with D tentatively TRBD1 (6 bases). V lost 0 bases to trimming and J lost 1 base, with 19 bases between them. Germline CDR1 is SGHRS and CDR2 is YFSETQ. The CDR3 is 18 residues long. The CDR3 region has the DNA TGCGCCAGCAGCTTGGTACAGGGAGGGGAGGGGAAGAACACTGAAGCTTTCTTT. Translation gives CASSLVQGGEGKNTEAFF.

The V call is TRBV5-4, the J call TRBJ1-2; no reliable D call. With 0 bases removed from V and 7 bases from J, the gap between germline ends came to 10 bases. The CDR3 runs to 13 residues. Germline CDR1 is SGHNT and CDR2 is YYREEE (reference sequence). The CDR3 spells CASSLVEESGYTF. CDR3 coding DNA: TGTGCCAGCAGCTTGGTGGAGGAAAGTGGCTACACCTTC.

This clone was counted between two and nine times. Other DNA sequences in this sample translate to the same CDR3. This chain links TRBV5-1 with TRBJ1-1, with 7 bases that match TRBD1. From germline, CDR1 is SGHRS and CDR2 YFSETQ. The CDR3 runs 13 residues. The J segment lost 3 bases and the V segment lost 2 bases, leaving 1 base of the junction unmatched. CDR3 bases: TGCGCCAGCAGCTTTACAGGGGACACTGAAGCTTTCTTT. Residues: CASSFTGDTEAFF. The complete variable domain, with remaining parts taken from reference TRBV5-1 and TRBJ1-1, reads KAGVTQTPRYLIKTRGQQVTLSCSPISGHRSVSWYQQTPGQGLQFLFEYFSETQRNKGNFPGRFSGRQFSNSRSEMNVSTLELGDSALYLCASSFTGDTEAFFGQGTRLTVV.

This rearrangement joins TRBV19 to TRBJ1-2; 11 bases fit TRBD1. The CDR3 sequence is 14 residues long. The J segment lost 6 bases and the V segment lost 7 bases, leaving 7 bases of the junction unmatched. CDR1 and CDR2 from the germline V gene are LNHDA and SQIVND (reference sequence). This chain's CDR3 is CASTRDRGSNGYTF. In nucleotides, the CDR3 is TGTGCCAGTACGAGGGACAGGGGGTCAAATGGCTACACCTTC.

The chain is built from TRBV6-1 and TRBJ1-5; weak D call: TRBD1 (5 bases). CDR3 length: 14 amino acids. The germline V and J ends were trimmed by 8 bases and 4 bases, with 15 bases remaining between them. Germline values: CDR1 MNHNS, CDR2 SASEGT. DNA of the CDR3: TGTGCCAGCCGGGGGGTAGGAAGAAATCAGCCCCAGCATTTT. It codes for CASRGVGRNQPQHF.

The rearrangement links TRBV30 to TRBJ2-1; 7 nucleotides line up with TRBD2. The CDR3 contains 12 residues. V dropped 1 base and J dropped 6; count of bases not matched to a gene: 0. Germline CDR1 is GTSNPN and CDR2 is SVGIG (reference sequence). The CDR3 DNA is TGTGCCTGGAGTGGACTAGCCAATGAGCAGTTCTTC. This encodes CAWSGLANEQFF.